This T cell receptor beta chain came from a study of shared clonotypes between healthy human individuals (dated by TCRdb to about 2020). Study-wide context: The cohort included a few men and a couple of women between 18 and 49 years of age. Blood TCR repertoires of a handful of healthy adults were deeply sequenced to estimate repertoire size and the extent of clonotype sharing between individuals. Per donor, leukapheresis produced somewhere between about 0.94 and 9.5 billion PBMCs. To increase sequencing depth and limit assay-specific biases, TCR repertoire library preparation and sequencing were carried out by different laboratories using diverse techniques. Per donor, three plates each were used for CD4 naive and CD4 memory, two for CD8 naive, and one for CD8 memory.

In regard to this clone: The clone's antigen remains unknown. Base qualities are missing; no much larger clone stands one base away.

Using the deep immunoSEQ assay, TCR CDR3 regions were amplified from genomic DNA by multiplex PCR. Extracted genomic DNA from each cell subset was distributed evenly across all wells of several immunoSEQ 96-well plates, and each plate was treated as a replicate. For sorted subsets, around 200 ng genomic DNA, equal to about 30,000 T cell genomes, was loaded into each replicate PCR. Purified libraries were quantified with a Qubit 3.0 fluorometer, sized on a Bioanalyzer 2100, and re-quantified with the KAPA Library Quantification kit. Every immunoSEQ 96-well plate was sequenced on a dedicated single-read 150-cycle Illumina NextSeq 550 flow cell. As for how the authors treated the data: Because the immunoSEQ output included only junctional sequences and no quality scores, the filtering could not be the same as the filtering used for full-length reads. Sequences were annotated with PyIR, a Python wrapper for IgBLAST v1.9, using IMGT germline references to assign V/J genes and CDR3. Reads were filtered out if the reads had weak V/J assignments (E-value above 1e-6), no CDR3, stop codons, out-of-frame junctions, or ambiguous translated residues. A V3J clonotype was defined by an identical inferred V gene, J gene, and CDR3 amino acid sequence. Percentage overlap between repertoires was calculated by dividing the number of shared unique clonotypes by the size of the smaller repertoire. Repertoire richness was assessed with RTK rarefaction, the Chao1 estimator, and Recon v2.1 estimates of unobserved clonotypes. Generation probabilities for all TCRbeta clonotypes obtained by the gDNA method from a handful of donors were computed using OLGA. TCRdb stores this immuneACCESS table with in-frame sequences only. Part of the clones is absent; in the studies checked, under half of the shortfall reflects unresolved V genes, and no reason is known for the rest. For V, J and clone size, that table is used; D and trimming come from the DNA. A total of hundreds of thousands of clones appear in this sample, roughly 95% of them only once. Clones ranked in the top ten supply around 0.12% of the sample.

At the junction V is shortened by 6 bases and J by 3 bases; bases outside the gene matches: 5. The CDR3, cysteine through phenylalanine, is 15 amino acids long. Solely the CDR3 DNA is kept, with 45 bases framed from the first base. Based on the germline V gene (reference sequence), the CDR1 and CDR2 sequences are LNHDA and SQIVND. General study outcomes and caveats: Clonotypes shared by all four sorted-subset donors showed higher generation probabilities than non-shared clonotypes. Because the study included a small number of donors, the genetic and exposure-history diversity represented was limited. Only blood was sampled, and tissue TCR repertoires likely differ from those in blood. Pairwise subsampling led to the expectation that sequencing depth would affect the degree of clonotype sharing among donors. When a few donors were compared, the shared fraction of clonotypes was approximately 5% for naive CD4, around 4% for naive CD8, more than 2% for memory CD4, and 0.35% to 0.4% for memory CD8. Naive subsets generally had larger estimated clonotype richness than memory subsets did. Incomplete sequencing was indicated by rarefaction of sorted-subset datasets, despite the large sequencing depth.

For the CD8 naive samples, CD45RO-negative cells were positively selected for CCR7, yielding a CD45RA+CCR7+ population from which TemRA cells were excluded. Healthy HIV-negative adults with no recently reported acute infections or vaccinations were included as donors. Only Caucasian adults living in Nashville, Tennessee, USA were represented among the donors. Blood was obtained by leukapheresis, after which PBMCs were separated by Ficoll-Histopaque density gradient centrifugation and cryopreserved in liquid nitrogen vapor phase. Purity and quantity of every magnetically sorted T cell population were checked by analytical flow cytometry. Genomic DNA was isolated from each sorted fraction and quantified by UV absorbance on a Nanodrop 2000c.

The sequence is built from TRBV19 and TRBJ2-1, and TRBD1 matches 10 of the central bases. This receptor was obtained from a woman under 40 in good health. Sequencing was done on a sample of naive CD8+ T cells sorted from blood. The cell subset or site tag for this specimen amounts to: CD45RA+CCR7+. The sequence in DNA is TGTGCCAGTAGCGCCGGGACAGGGGTCTACAATGAGCAGTTCTTC. Its product reads: CASSAGTGVYNEQFF.